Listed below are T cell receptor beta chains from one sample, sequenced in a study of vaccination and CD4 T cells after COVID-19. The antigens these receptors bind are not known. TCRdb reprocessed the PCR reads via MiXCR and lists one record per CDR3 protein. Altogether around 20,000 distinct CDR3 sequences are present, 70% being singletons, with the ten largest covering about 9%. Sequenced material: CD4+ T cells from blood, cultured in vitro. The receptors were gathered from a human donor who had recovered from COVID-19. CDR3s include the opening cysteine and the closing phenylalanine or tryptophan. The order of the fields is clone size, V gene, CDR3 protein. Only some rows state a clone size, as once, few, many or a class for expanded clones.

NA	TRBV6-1	CASRPGQGLNEQYF
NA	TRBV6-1	CASRGAGQESEKLFF
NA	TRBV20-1	CSAARGGNQPQHF
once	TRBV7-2	CASRKFRGTDTQYF
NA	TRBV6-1	CASSLMDSYGYTF
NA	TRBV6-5	CASSYRTGRGYTF
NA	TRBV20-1	CSASRDTEAFF
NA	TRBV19	CASSISTGWDNQPQHF
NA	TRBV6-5	CASSYESGSEAFF
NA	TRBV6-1	CASSPRAAVGTNYGYTF
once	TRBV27	CASSSQGRGYTF
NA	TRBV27	CASSSRQGRNSPLHF
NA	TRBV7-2	CASSRGGTGTLEQYF
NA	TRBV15	CATSREIAGGGNEQFF
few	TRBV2	CAFPWAANNYGYTF
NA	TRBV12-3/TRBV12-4	CASSSDYGYTF
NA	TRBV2	CASSSPGPYEQYF
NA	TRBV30	CAWSVGRLGYTF
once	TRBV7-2	CASTGGGGVKETQYF
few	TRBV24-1	CATSDSGTGGYEQYF
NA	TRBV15	CATSRDLVAGAYEQYF
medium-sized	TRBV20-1	CSARRPGAARGYTF
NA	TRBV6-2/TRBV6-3	CASSIAGVGTDTQYF
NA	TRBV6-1	CASSPTATASYGYTF
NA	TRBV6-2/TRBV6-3	CASRAGLAGVYTQYF
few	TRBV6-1	CASSITGGETQYF